These 17 T cell receptor beta chains share one sample of origin, sequenced in a study of type 1 and type 2 diabetes patients. PCR was run on genomic DNA. A primer set of 30 forward and 13 reverse primers amplified the CDR3. TCRdb re-analysed the multiplex PCR reads in MiXCR, keeping a single row per CDR3 protein. The profile shows 280,000 or so distinct CDR3 sequences, roughly 44% of them singletons. Material: peripheral blood mononuclear cells (PBMCs). The receptors here all came from a man younger than 35 with type 2 diabetes.

The table lists this clonotype with a few counts. The genes are TRBV2 and TRBJ2-1; 8 positions agree with TRBD2. Trimming removed 7 bases from V and 2 bases from J; junction bases left unmatched: 7. Germline CDR1 is SNHLY and CDR2 is FYNNEI. The CDR3 is 15 amino acids. The CDR3 sequence: CASKTQRGPYNEQFF. CDR3 DNA sequence: TGTGCCAGCAAGACTCAGCGGGGGCCCTACAATGAGCAGTTCTTC.

The chain recombines TRBV6-6 with TRBJ1-6, with D unclear. Germline V lookup: CDR1 MNHNY, CDR2 SVGAGI (reference sequence). This CDR3 has 14 amino acids. Trimming removed 4 bases at V and 7 bases at J, with 11 bases between. The CDR3 DNA reads TGTGCCAGCAGTTCGGAGATTGGGAATTCACCCCTCCACTTT. This encodes CASSSEIGNSPLHF.

This clonotype was seen repeatedly, ten times or more. This chain joins TRBV20-1 and TRBJ2-5; D is undetermined. CDR1 and CDR2 from the germline V gene are DFQATT and SNEGSKA (reference sequence). CDR3 length equals 15 residues. Trimming took 1 base from V and 4 from J, leaving 16 bases between them. The CDR3 loop reads CSARAASNGPETQYF. The CDR3 nucleotides read TGCAGTGCTAGAGCCGCCAGCAATGGGCCAGAGACCCAGTACTTC.

The chain links TRBV29-1 to TRBJ2-1; 10 bases align to TRBD2. There are 17 residues in the CDR3. Germline values: CDR1 SQVTM, CDR2 ANQGSEA. V was pared by 5 bases and J by 7 bases, with 17 bases of the junction left unmatched. The CDR3 coding sequence is TGCAGCGTTCCTCGCCTAGCGGGAGCCGGTCTTGCGAATGAGCAGTTCTTC. As protein: CSVPRLAGAGLANEQFF.

This clonotype was counted once. V is TRBV10-3 and J is TRBJ1-4; D call uncertain. Germline CDR1 is ENHRY and CDR2 is SYGVKD. This CDR3 is built from 9 residues. For the CDR3, the DNA is TGTGACAGTAGTGAAAAACTGTTTTTT. It encodes CDSSEKLFF.

The chain has TRBV7-3 and TRBJ2-7, with TRBD2 identical over 12 bases. The J call is in doubt because the DNA end fits TRBJ2-1 better. The V gene's germline CDR1 is SGHTA and CDR2 FQGTGA. CDR3 length equals 16 residues. This CDR3 is CASSFGTSGRLNEQFF. CDR3 bases: TGTGCCAGCAGCTTTGGGACTAGCGGGCGACTTAATGAGCAGTTCTTC.

The chain couples TRBV19 to TRBJ1-1; TRBD1 matches at 7 bases. Germline V gene lookup returns CDR1 LNHDA and CDR2 SQIVND (reference sequence). This CDR3 is built from 15 residues. J lost 4 bases, V lost 6 bases, and 11 bases had no gene match. CDR3: CASSPPFGTATEAFF. The CDR3 coding sequence is TGTGCCAGTAGCCCACCCTTTGGGACAGCCACTGAAGCTTTCTTT. Full variable domain (outside the CDR3, taken from reference TRBV19 and TRBJ1-1): DGGITQSPKYLFRKEGQNVTLSCEQNLNHDAMYWYRQDPGQGLRLIYYSQIVNDFQKGDIAEGYSVSREKKESFPLTVTSAQKNPTAFYLCASSPPFGTATEAFFGQGTRLTVV.

The table lists this clonotype with a few counts. The rearrangement links TRBV20-1 to TRBJ2-4; tentatively, D is TRBD1 (5 bases). CDR1 is DFQATT and CDR2 is SNEGSKA in the germline V gene (reference sequence). CDR3 size: 17 residues. V shed 3 bases and J shed 2 bases, with 20 bases lying between them. CDR3 sequence (DNA): TGCAGTGCTAGGTCAAACCAACCGACAGTCCCCAAAAACATTCAGTACTTC. Translating it yields CSARSNQPTVPKNIQYF.

In this sample, this clonotype turned up once. The J gene is TRBJ2-1, the V gene TRBV15, with 7 bases lining up with TRBD1. CDR3 length equals 15 residues. The J segment lost 0 bases and the V segment lost 5 bases, leaving 4 bases of the junction unmatched. The germline gives CDR1 LNHNV, CDR2 YYDKDF (reference sequence). Written as DNA, the CDR3 is TGTGCCACCAGCGCACAGGGGAGCTCCTACAATGAGCAGTTCTTC. As protein: CATSAQGSSYNEQFF.

The chain is built from TRBV2 and TRBJ1-2, with 7 bases matching TRBD1. V dropped 6 bases and J dropped 5; count of bases not matched to a gene: 6. Germline CDR1 is SNHLY and CDR2 is FYNNEI. CDR3 size: 13 residues. The CDR3 region has the DNA TGTGCCAGCAGCCTGACAGGGTATTATGGCTACACCTTC. Translated, it gives CASSLTGYYGYTF.

This clonotype was picked up a small number of times. The V gene is TRBV2, the J gene TRBJ2-7; no clear D gene. Germline CDR1 reads SNHLY; CDR2 reads FYNNEI. Trimming stripped 6 bases from V and 5 bases from J, with 17 bases between. The CDR3 covers 14 residues. The CDR3 here is CASRKITTGHEQYF. CDR3 bases: TGTGCCAGCAGGAAAATAACGACCGGCCACGAGCAGTACTTC.

Remarks on this clonotype: It may be a read error: a sequence one base away is much more abundant. The rearrangement uses TRBV10-3 and TRBJ2-1, with TRBD1 as a possible D gene (5 bases). This CDR3 spans 12 amino acids. The V end lost 8 bases, the J end lost 5 bases, and 10 bases lay between the germline ends. From germline, CDR1 is ENHRY and CDR2 SYGVKD. The CDR3 protein is CAIYRNDNEQFF. The CDR3 nucleotides are TGTGCCATCTACAGGAATGACAATGAGCAGTTCTTC.

This sequence joins TRBV28 and TRBJ1-2; 8 nucleotides line up with TRBD1. Germline-derived CDR1 and CDR2 are MDHEN and SYDVKM. CDR3 length: 14 residues. The J segment lost 8 bases and the V segment lost 3 bases, leaving 8 bases of the junction unmatched. CDR3 sequence reads: CASSFESGGLGYTF. The CDR3 DNA is TGTGCCAGCAGTTTTGAGTCAGGGGGCCTAGGCTACACCTTC.

This clonotype was observed a handful of times. The V call is TRBV5-4, the J call TRBJ1-1; possibly TRBD1 for D (5 bases). The CDR3 is 15 residues long. In germline, CDR1 is SGHNT, CDR2 YYREEE (reference sequence). The ends were cut back, 5 bases at V and 0 bases at J, with 14 bases in the middle. The CDR3 loop reads CASRGTELMNTEAFF. CDR3 in DNA: TGTGCCAGCAGGGGGACGGAACTCATGAACACTGAAGCTTTCTTT.

This chain links TRBV4-1 with TRBJ2-7, with D possibly TRBD2 on 5 matching bases. Trimming removed 3 bases from V and 3 bases from J, with 21 bases in between. Looked up from germline, CDR1 is MGHRA and CDR2 is YSYEKL. The CDR3 runs to 17 residues. In DNA form, the CDR3 reads TGCGCCAGCAGCCAGTCTGGACTCCCAGATCCCCTCTACGAGCAGTACTTC. This encodes CASSQSGLPDPLYEQYF.

This clonotype was detected only a few times. The chain couples TRBV7-3 to TRBJ1-2; D not resolved. This CDR3 is 12 amino acids long. Per the germline V gene, CDR1 is SGHTA and CDR2 is FQGTGA. V was shortened by 6 bases and J by 4 bases, with 9 bases between the two germline ends. CDR3 in DNA: TGTGCCAGCAGTCAGACACTCTATGGCTACACCTTC. Protein product: CASSQTLYGYTF.

The V call is TRBV6-5, the J call TRBJ2-1; 10 bases are shared with TRBD2. Per the germline V gene, CDR1 is MNHEY and CDR2 is SVGAGI. V trimming: 8 bases; J trimming: 5 bases; junction bases outside the gene matches: 6. The CDR3 totals 14 residues. CDR3 bases: TGTGCCAGCCAGGGACTAGCGACCGACAATGAGCAGTTCTTC. Translating gives CASQGLATDNEQFF.